One sample yielded the 29 T cell receptor beta chains listed below, sequenced in a study of blood T cell repertoires in COVID-19. Clones were sequenced by immunoSEQ multiplex PCR, and TCRdb holds only the in-frame ones, with some missing. The table records fewer than 85,000 clones, approximately 83% of them present only once. The sequenced sample consisted of peripheral blood. The source of these receptors is a human donor in a cohort sampled during active COVID-19.

The rearrangement uses TRBV19 and TRBJ1-4; no definite D call. The ends were cut back, 3 bases at V and 7 bases at J, with 12 bases in the middle. The CDR3 contains 14 residues. The germline V gene encodes CDR1 LNHDA and CDR2 SQIVND (reference sequence). The CDR3 nucleotides read TGTGCCAGTAGTATGTACGACGGAGGTGAAAAACTGTTTTTT. Residues: CASSMYDGGEKLFF.

This chain uses TRBV18 with TRBJ1-4; no definite D call. This CDR3 contains 16 residues. Germline lookup yields CDR1 KGHSH and CDR2 LQKENI. The ends were cut back, 4 bases at V and 0 bases at J, with 12 bases in the middle. CDR3 sequence (DNA): TGTGCCAGCTCACTTATGCCCGGTGCAACTAATGAAAAACTGTTTTTT. Protein product: CASSLMPGATNEKLFF.

This chain links TRBV27 with TRBJ2-3, with 12 bases lining up with TRBD2. This CDR3 is 17 amino acids long. The germline CDR1 and CDR2 sequences are MNHEY and SMNVEV (reference sequence). Losses at the gene ends were 0 bases for V and 5 bases for J; bases not matched to a gene: 6. CDR3 loop: CASSLSQLAGGRDTQYF. DNA for the CDR3: TGTGCCAGCAGTTTATCGCAACTAGCGGGGGGAAGAGATACGCAGTATTTT.

The chain couples TRBV28 to TRBJ1-5, with 9 bases fitting TRBD1. The CDR3 has 14 residues. CDR1 MDHEN and CDR2 SYDVKM come from the germline V gene. V dropped 8 bases and J dropped 6; count of bases not matched to a gene: 8. The CDR3 here is CASGPGQGGQPQHF. CDR3 DNA: TGTGCCAGCGGCCCGGGACAGGGCGGTCAGCCCCAGCATTTT.

The sample holds a few counts of this clone. The chain combines TRBV10-2 with TRBJ2-7, with TRBD1 matching over 8 bases. Unmatched junction bases numbered 5, after V lost 6 bases and J lost 4 bases. Germline V gene sequence: CDR1 WSHSY, CDR2 SAAADI. The CDR3 runs 13 residues. CDR3 nucleotides: TGCGCCAGCAGGGCAGGGGGCTTTTACGAGCAGTACTTC. Translated: CASRAGGFYEQYF.

The chain employs TRBV7-2 and TRBJ1-2, with D unclear. Germline CDR1 is SGHTA and CDR2 is FQGNSA. V lost 1 base and J 1 base, leaving 16 bases between the germline ends. This CDR3 has 17 amino acids. The CDR3 protein is CASSLGGSGAVNYGYTF. The CDR3 nucleotides read TGTGCCAGCAGCTTAGGTGGCAGTGGAGCCGTTAACTATGGCTACACCTTC.

The chain employs TRBV5-1 and TRBJ2-6, with D maybe TRBD1 (6 bases). The V gene lost 4 bases and the J gene lost 0 bases, with 11 bases spanning the gap. CDR1 is SGHRS, CDR2 YFSETQ, per germline. CDR3 size: 16 residues. The CDR3 loop reads CASSTQGSSGANVLTF. For the CDR3, the DNA is TGCGCCAGCAGCACACAGGGTAGCTCTGGGGCCAACGTCCTGACTTTC.

CDR3 sequence (DNA): TGTGCCAGCAGCCACCTGACAGGGAACGGCAATCAGCCCCAGCATTTT. Encoded protein: CASSHLTGNGNQPQHF. This sequence joins TRBV14 and TRBJ1-5; 7 bases map to TRBD1. Germline trimming cut 3 bases from V and 2 bases from J; bases unmatched to any gene: 7. The CDR3 is 16 amino acids. Per the germline V gene, CDR1 is SGHDN and CDR2 is FVKESK.

This clone was detected only a few times. The chain is built from TRBV5-5 and TRBJ2-2; unclear D gene. CDR1 and CDR2 from the germline V gene are SGHKS and YYEKEE (reference sequence). Trimming removed 4 bases from V and 5 bases from J, with 15 bases in between. The CDR3 extends over 15 amino acids. The CDR3 sequence: CASSLGTRQTGELFF. The CDR3 DNA reads TGTGCCAGCAGCCTCGGAACACGACAAACCGGGGAGCTGTTTTTT. Based on the CDR3 plus reference TRBV5-5 and TRBJ2-2, the full variable domain is DAGVTQSPTHLIKTRGQQVTLRCSPISGHKSVSWYQQVLGQGPQFIFQYYEKEERGRGNFPDRFSARQFPNYSSELNVNALLLGDSALYLCASSLGTRQTGELFFGEGSRLTVL.

This chain connects TRBV7-3 to TRBJ2-1; D possibly corresponds to TRBD1 (5 bases). The CDR3 sequence is 13 residues long. Per the germline V gene, CDR1 is SGHTA and CDR2 is FQGTGA. V lost 8 bases, J lost 8 bases, and 16 bases lay in between. CDR3 sequence reads: CASGVGDGDEQFF. CDR3 in DNA: TGTGCCAGCGGGGTAGGGGATGGGGATGAGCAGTTCTTC.

The V gene is TRBV6-2 or TRBV6-3, the J gene TRBJ2-3; no clear D gene. Germline V lookup: CDR1 MNHEY, CDR2 SVGEGT. Trimming took 2 bases from V and 3 from J, leaving 9 bases between them. CDR3 length: 14 residues. The CDR3, as DNA: TGTGCCAGCAGTTACGGTCGTAGAACAGATACGCAGTATTTT. Its protein is CASSYGRRTDTQYF.

J is TRBJ2-5 and V is TRBV28; 14 positions agree with TRBD2. With 4 bases clipped from V and 5 bases from J, the junction kept 12 bases outside the gene matches. This CDR3 has 18 amino acids. Germline V gene lookup returns CDR1 MDHEN and CDR2 SYDVKM. Written as DNA, the CDR3 is TGTGCCAGCAGTTCCCGGACTAGCGGGGGGCCGGTGCCCGAGACCCAGTACTTC. Its protein product is CASSSRTSGGPVPETQYF.

This clone was seen a few times. The rearrangement joins TRBV5-4 to TRBJ1-6, with D maybe TRBD1 (5 bases). Germline-derived CDR1 and CDR2 are SGHNT and YYREEE (reference sequence). V dropped 1 base and J dropped 3 bases, with 5 bases sitting between them. The CDR3 spans 14 residues. The CDR3 sequence: CASSLQGYNSPLHF. Written as DNA, the CDR3 is TGTGCCAGCAGCTTGCAGGGCTATAATTCACCCCTCCACTTT.

The V and J genes are TRBV6-5 and TRBJ2-1, with TRBD2 matching over 12 bases. The CDR3 covers 15 residues. Germline V gene lookup returns CDR1 MNHEY and CDR2 SVGAGI. Germline trimming cut 0 bases from V and 12 bases from J; bases unmatched to any gene: 6. DNA for the CDR3: TGTGCCAGCAGTTACTCGCCTAGCGGGGGGGCCCCGCAGTTCTTC. Translated: CASSYSPSGGAPQFF.

The chain recombines TRBV7-6 with TRBJ2-5; TRBD2 agrees at 7 bases. CDR1 and CDR2 (germline): SGHVS, FNYEAQ. V dropped 2 bases and J dropped 4; count of bases not matched to a gene: 7. This CDR3 region has 15 residues. The DNA of the CDR3 is TGTGCCAGCAGCTTAAGAGCGGGGATCGGAGAGACCCAGTACTTC. It encodes CASSLRAGIGETQYF.

CDR3 amino acids: CASSPQSRGQYF. CDR3 bases: TGTGCCAGCAGCCCCCAGTCCAGGGGCCAGTACTTC. This chain uses TRBV7-6 with TRBJ2-5, with D perhaps matching TRBD1 (6 bases). The germline V and J ends were trimmed by 5 bases and 10 bases, with 14 bases remaining between them. Germline V gives CDR1 SGHVS, CDR2 FNYEAQ. This CDR3 region has 12 residues.

V and J are TRBV19 and TRBJ2-7; D is perhaps TRBD2 (6 bases). The V gene lost 0 bases and the J gene lost 3 bases, with 12 bases spanning the gap. The CDR3 consists of 15 residues. The germline gives CDR1 LNHDA, CDR2 SQIVND (reference sequence). CDR3 in DNA: TGTGCCAGTAGTATAGATCTGGGAGGTAACTACGAGCAGTACTTC. It codes for CASSIDLGGNYEQYF.

With regard to this clone: One end of the junction varies from germline; a read error may be responsible. This chain joins TRBV6-6 and TRBJ2-3; 7 positions match TRBD2. The length of the CDR3 is 10 residues. Germline CDR1 MNHNY, CDR2 SVGAGI (reference sequence). The CDR3 protein is CASSGGLVRF. The DNA for the CDR3 is TGTGCCAGCAGTGGAGGACTAGTGCGATTT.

V and J are TRBV9 and TRBJ1-2, with D perhaps matching TRBD1 (5 bases). Germline V lookup: CDR1 SGDLS, CDR2 YYNGEE. Trimming removed 4 bases at V and 0 bases at J, with 10 bases between. The CDR3 loop spans 14 amino acids. For the CDR3, the DNA is TGTGCCAGCAGCCAATCGGGGGCTAACTATGGCTACACCTTC. Its translation is CASSQSGANYGYTF. The entire variable domain, with the rest obtained from reference TRBV9 and TRBJ1-2, is as follows: DSGVTQTPKHLITATGQRVTLRCSPRSGDLSVYWYQQSLDQGLQFLIQYYNGEERAKGNILERFSAQQFPDLHSELNLSSLELGDSALYFCASSQSGANYGYTFGSGTRLTVV.

The rearrangement links TRBV5-6 to TRBJ2-6; no firm D call. V shed 0 bases and J shed 2 bases, with 9 bases lying between them. This CDR3 spans 16 amino acids. Germline assignment: CDR1 SGHDT and CDR2 YYEEEE. Here the CDR3 DNA reads TGTGCCAGCAGCTTGGAACCGCTAACTGGGGCCAACGTCCTGACTTTC. This codes for CASSLEPLTGANVLTF.

The rearrangement uses TRBV18 and TRBJ1-3; tentative D call: TRBD1 (6 bases). Trimming stripped 3 bases from V and 3 bases from J, with 9 bases between. The CDR3 is 14 amino acids. Looked up from germline, CDR1 is KGHSH and CDR2 is LQKENI. This CDR3 reads CASSPTGYGNTIYF. The CDR3 region has the DNA TGTGCCAGCTCACCCACAGGGTATGGAAACACCATATATTTT.

The J gene is TRBJ1-2, the V gene TRBV29-1; no firm D call. From germline, CDR1 is SQVTM and CDR2 ANQGSEA. Trimming removed 3 bases from V and 4 bases from J, with 9 bases in between. This CDR3 has 12 amino acids. The CDR3 nucleotides read TGCAGCGTTGAGAACGGAGGCTATGGCTACACCTTC. It translates to CSVENGGYGYTF.

The rearrangement uses TRBV15 and TRBJ1-4; D gene ambiguous. V was cut by 6 bases and J by 0 bases, with 8 bases left in between. In germline, CDR1 is LNHNV, CDR2 YYDKDF (reference sequence). The CDR3 loop spans 14 amino acids. The CDR3 region has the DNA TGTGCCACCAGAGCCGTTCCAACTAATGAAAAACTGTTTTTT. It translates to CATRAVPTNEKLFF.

The J gene is TRBJ2-7, the V gene TRBV7-2; 7 nucleotides agree with TRBD2. The CDR3 is made up of 15 amino acids. The J segment lost 0 bases and the V segment lost 0 bases, leaving 2 bases of the junction unmatched. CDR1 is SGHTA and CDR2 is FQGNSA in the germline V gene. CDR3: CASSLAGGSSYEQYF. For the CDR3, the DNA is TGTGCCAGCAGCTTAGCCGGGGGGAGCTCCTACGAGCAGTACTTC.

The V gene is TRBV18, the J gene TRBJ1-5; D possibly corresponds to TRBD1 (5 bases). CDR1 KGHSH and CDR2 LQKENI come from the germline V gene. V lost 2 bases to trimming and J lost 4 bases, with 15 bases between them. CDR3 length: 16 amino acids. The DNA of the CDR3 is TGTGCCAGCTCACCAAGGTCGGCAGGGTTTAATCAGCCCCAGCATTTT. This gives the protein CASSPRSAGFNQPQHF.

The chain links TRBV6-1 to TRBJ2-7; 11 bases match TRBD1. V lost 3 bases and J lost 0; bases outside the gene matches: 4. CDR3 length: 16 residues. CDR1 is MNHNS and CDR2 is SASEGT in the germline V gene. The CDR3 reads CASSDVGQGASYEQYF. The CDR3 nucleotides read TGTGCCAGCAGTGACGTAGGACAGGGGGCCTCCTACGAGCAGTACTTC.

V is TRBV5-1 and J is TRBJ2-7; D is perhaps TRBD2 (6 bases). The CDR3 covers 15 residues. Germline values: CDR1 SGHRS, CDR2 YFSETQ. Trimming cost V 4 bases and J 3 bases, with 17 bases left between them. The CDR3 protein is CASSPLGGTFYEQYF. Written as DNA, the CDR3 is TGCGCCAGCAGCCCCCTTGGGGGGACCTTCTACGAGCAGTACTTC.

This rearrangement joins TRBV5-4 to TRBJ2-2; TRBD1 might be the D (7 bases). The germline gives CDR1 SGHNT, CDR2 YYREEE (reference sequence). Trimming took 10 bases from V and 3 from J, leaving 19 bases between them. This CDR3 is 15 amino acids long. In DNA, the CDR3 is TGTGCCGCAACAGGGGCGGGGACCCACACCGGGGAGCTGTTTTTT. This sequence encodes CAATGAGTHTGELFF.

J is TRBJ2-7 and V is TRBV21-1; TRBD2, the D gene given by the table, was not confirmed from the DNA. TRBV21-1 is termed a pseudogene. The CDR3 totals 16 residues. The CDR3 spells CASSKGTGRGHYEQYF. CDR3 coding DNA: TGTGCCAGCAGCAAGGGAACTGGGAGGGGACACTACGAGCAGTACTTC.